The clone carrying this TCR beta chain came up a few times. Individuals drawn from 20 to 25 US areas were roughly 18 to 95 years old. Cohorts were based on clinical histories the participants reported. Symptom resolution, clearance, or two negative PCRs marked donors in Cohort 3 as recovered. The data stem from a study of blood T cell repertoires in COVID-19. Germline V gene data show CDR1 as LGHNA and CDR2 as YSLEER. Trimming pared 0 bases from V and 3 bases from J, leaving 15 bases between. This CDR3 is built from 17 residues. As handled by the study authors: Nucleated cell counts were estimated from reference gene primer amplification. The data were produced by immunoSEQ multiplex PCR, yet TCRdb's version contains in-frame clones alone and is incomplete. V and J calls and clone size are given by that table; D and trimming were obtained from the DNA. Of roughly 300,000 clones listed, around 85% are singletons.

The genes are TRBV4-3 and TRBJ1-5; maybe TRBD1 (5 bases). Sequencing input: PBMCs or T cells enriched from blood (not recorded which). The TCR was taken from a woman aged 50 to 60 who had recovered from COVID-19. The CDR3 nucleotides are TGCGCCAGCAGCCAAGAGTTCTACGTACAGGCCAATCAGCCCCAGCATTTT. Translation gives CASSQEFYVQANQPQHF.